The clone carrying this T cell receptor beta chain was seen at least ten times. These data belong to a study of early T cells in non-severe SARS-CoV-2 infection. At the level of the study: Sequenced bulk RNA came from whole blood that was unsorted, and chains were unpaired.

In germline, CDR1 is MNHEY, CDR2 SVGEGT. This CDR3 is 15 amino acids long. V lost 6 bases and J lost 1, with 12 bases in between. TCRdb reprocessed the 5' RACE reads via MiXCR and lists one record per CDR3 protein. The sample records 90,000 to 120,000 distinct CDR3 sequences, over 8.5% being singletons. The J gene is TRBJ2-2, the V gene TRBV6-2 or TRBV6-3, with no clear D. The source is an adult who was a healthcare worker with PCR-confirmed SARS-CoV-2 infection or an uninfected control (not recorded which). Input material: whole blood. In DNA, the CDR3 is TGTGCCAGCAGGGCCCCGACCAAGAACACCGGGGAGCTGTTTTTT. As protein: CASRAPTKNTGELFF.